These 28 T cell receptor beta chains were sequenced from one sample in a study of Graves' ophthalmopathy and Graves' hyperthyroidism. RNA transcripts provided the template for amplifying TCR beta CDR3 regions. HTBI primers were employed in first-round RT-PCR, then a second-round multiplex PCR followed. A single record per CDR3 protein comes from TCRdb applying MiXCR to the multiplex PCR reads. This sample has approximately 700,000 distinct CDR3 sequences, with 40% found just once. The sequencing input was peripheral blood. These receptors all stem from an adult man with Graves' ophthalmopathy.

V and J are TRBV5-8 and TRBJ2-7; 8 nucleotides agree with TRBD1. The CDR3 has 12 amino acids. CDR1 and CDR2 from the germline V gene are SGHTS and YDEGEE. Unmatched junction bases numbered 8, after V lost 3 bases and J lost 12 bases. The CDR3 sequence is CASSSAGGTRYF. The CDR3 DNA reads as TGTGCCAGCAGCTCCGCAGGGGGCACGAGGTACTTC. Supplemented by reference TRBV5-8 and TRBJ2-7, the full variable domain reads EAGVTQSPTHLIKTRGQQATLRCSPISGHTSVYWYQQALGLGLQFLLWYDEGEERNRGNFPPRFSGRQFPNYSSELNVNALELEDSALYLCASSSAGGTRYFGPGTRLTVT.

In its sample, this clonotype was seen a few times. The CDR3 coding sequence is TGTGCCAGTAGTACACGGGGGTGGTACAGTGAGACCCAGTACTTC. Translated: CASSTRGWYSETQYF. The rearrangement links TRBV19 to TRBJ2-5; tentatively, D is TRBD2 (6 bases). V dropped 4 bases and J dropped 5 bases, with 17 bases sitting between them. Germline lookup yields CDR1 LNHDA and CDR2 SQIVND (reference sequence). This CDR3 has 15 amino acids. The full variable domain, completed using reference TRBV19 and TRBJ2-5, is DGGITQSPKYLFRKEGQNVTLSCEQNLNHDAMYWYRQDPGQGLRLIYYSQIVNDFQKGDIAEGYSVSREKKESFPLTVTSAQKNPTAFYLCASSTRGWYSETQYFGPGTRLLVL.

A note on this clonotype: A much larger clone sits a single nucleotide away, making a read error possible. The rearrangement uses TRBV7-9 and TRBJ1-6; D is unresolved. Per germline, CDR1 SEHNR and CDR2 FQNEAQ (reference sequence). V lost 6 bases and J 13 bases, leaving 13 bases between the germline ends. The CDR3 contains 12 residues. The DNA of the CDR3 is TGTGCCAGCAGTCCAGACATGTTGCCCCTCCACTTT. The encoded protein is CASSPDMLPLHF.

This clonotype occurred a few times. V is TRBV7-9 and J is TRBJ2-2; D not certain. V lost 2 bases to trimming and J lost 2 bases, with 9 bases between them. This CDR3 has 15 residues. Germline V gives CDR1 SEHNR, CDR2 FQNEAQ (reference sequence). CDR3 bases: TGTGCCAGCAGCTTATTGGCTCTTAACACCGGGGAGCTGTTTTTT. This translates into CASSLLALNTGELFF. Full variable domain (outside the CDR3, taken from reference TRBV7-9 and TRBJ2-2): DTGVSQNPRHKITKRGQNVTFRCDPISEHNRLYWYRQTLGQGPEFLTYFQNEAQLEKSRLLSDRFSAERPKGSFSTLEIQRTEQGDSAMYLCASSLLALNTGELFFGEGSRLTVL.

This chain's CDR3 is CASSFLVRKSGANVLTF. The CDR3 DNA reads as TGTGCCAGCAGCTTCTTAGTCAGGAAGTCTGGGGCCAACGTCCTGACTTTC. The rearrangement links TRBV5-6 to TRBJ2-6, with D hard to call. Germline values: CDR1 SGHDT, CDR2 YYEEEE. The CDR3 is made up of 17 amino acids. Trimming cost V 2 bases and J 1 base, with 13 bases left between them.

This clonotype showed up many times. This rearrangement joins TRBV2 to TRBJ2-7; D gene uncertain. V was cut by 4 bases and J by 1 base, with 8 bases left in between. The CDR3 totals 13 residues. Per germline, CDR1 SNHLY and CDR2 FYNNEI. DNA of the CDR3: TGTGCCAGCAGTGTAGGCAGGTCCTACGAGCAGTACTTC. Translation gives CASSVGRSYEQYF.

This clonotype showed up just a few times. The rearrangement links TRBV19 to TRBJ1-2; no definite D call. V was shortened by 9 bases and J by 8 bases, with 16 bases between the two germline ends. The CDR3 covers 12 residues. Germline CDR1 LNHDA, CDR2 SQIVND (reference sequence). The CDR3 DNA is TGTGCCAGCAGTTCGCCTGCGAGAGGCTACACCTTC. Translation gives CASSSPARGYTF.

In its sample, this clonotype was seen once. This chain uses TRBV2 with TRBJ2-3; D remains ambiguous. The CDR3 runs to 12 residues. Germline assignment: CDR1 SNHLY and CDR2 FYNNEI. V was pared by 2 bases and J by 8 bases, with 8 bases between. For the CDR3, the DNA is TGTGCCAGCAGTGAATCAGTCGCTACGCAGTATTTT. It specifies CASSESVATQYF. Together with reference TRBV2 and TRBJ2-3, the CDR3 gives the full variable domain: EPEVTQTPSHQVTQMGQEVILRCVPISNHLYFYWYRQILGQKVEFLVSFYNNEISEKSEIFDDQFSVERPDGSNFTLKIRSTKLEDSAMYFCASSESVATQYFGPGTRLTVL.

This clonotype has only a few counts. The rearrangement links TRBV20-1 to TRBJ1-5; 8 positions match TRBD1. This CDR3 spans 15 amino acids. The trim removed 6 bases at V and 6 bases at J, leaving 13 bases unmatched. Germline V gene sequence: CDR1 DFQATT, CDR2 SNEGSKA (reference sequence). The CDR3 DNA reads TGCAGTGCCAGGGAAGGGACAGGCATTTCTCAGCCCCAGCATTTT. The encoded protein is CSAREGTGISQPQHF.

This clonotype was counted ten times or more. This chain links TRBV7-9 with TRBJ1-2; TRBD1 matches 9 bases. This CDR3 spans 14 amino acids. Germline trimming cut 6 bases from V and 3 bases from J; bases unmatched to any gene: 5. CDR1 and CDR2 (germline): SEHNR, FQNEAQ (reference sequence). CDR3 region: CASRRQGVDYGYTF. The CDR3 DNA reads TGTGCCAGCAGAAGACAGGGGGTTGACTATGGCTACACCTTC.

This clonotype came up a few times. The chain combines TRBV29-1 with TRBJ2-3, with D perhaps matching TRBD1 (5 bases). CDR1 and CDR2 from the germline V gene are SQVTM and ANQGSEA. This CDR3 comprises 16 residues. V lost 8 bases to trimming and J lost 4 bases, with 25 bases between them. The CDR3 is CSTIHPRTRDPDTQYF. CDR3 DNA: TGCAGCACAATCCATCCCCGGACCAGGGATCCAGATACGCAGTATTTT.

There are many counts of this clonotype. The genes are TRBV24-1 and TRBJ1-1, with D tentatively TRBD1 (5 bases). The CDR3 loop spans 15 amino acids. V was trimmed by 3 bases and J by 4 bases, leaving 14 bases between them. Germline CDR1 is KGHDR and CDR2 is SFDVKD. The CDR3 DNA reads TGTGCCACCAGTGATGCGCAGGGCCGGGGCACTGAAGCTTTCTTT. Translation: CATSDAQGRGTEAFF.

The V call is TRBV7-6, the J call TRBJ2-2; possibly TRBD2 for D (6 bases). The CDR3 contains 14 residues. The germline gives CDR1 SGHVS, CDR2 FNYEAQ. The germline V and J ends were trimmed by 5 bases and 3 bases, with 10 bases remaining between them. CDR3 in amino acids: CASSRERDTGELFF. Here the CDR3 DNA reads TGTGCCAGCAGCCGCGAGCGGGACACCGGGGAGCTGTTTTTT.

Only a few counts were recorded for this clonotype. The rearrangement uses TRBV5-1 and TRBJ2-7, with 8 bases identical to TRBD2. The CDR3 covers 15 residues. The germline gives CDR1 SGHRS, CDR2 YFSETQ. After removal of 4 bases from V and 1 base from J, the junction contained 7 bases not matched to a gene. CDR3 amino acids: CASSRGGTPSYEQYF. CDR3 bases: TGCGCCAGCAGCCGGGGGGGGACACCATCCTACGAGCAGTACTTC.

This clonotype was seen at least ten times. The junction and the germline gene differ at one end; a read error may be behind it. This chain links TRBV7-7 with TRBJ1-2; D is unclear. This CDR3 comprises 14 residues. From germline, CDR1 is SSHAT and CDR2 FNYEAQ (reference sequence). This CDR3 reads CASSLAVPNYGYTF. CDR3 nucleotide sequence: TGTGCTAGCAGCTTAGCTGTGCCGAACTATGGCTACACCTTC.

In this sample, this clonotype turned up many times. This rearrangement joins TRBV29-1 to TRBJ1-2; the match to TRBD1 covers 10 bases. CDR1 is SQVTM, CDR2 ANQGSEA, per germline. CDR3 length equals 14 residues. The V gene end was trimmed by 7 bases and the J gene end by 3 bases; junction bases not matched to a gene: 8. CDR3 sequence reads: CSASDRGPDYGYTF. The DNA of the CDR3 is TGCAGCGCGTCAGACAGGGGGCCGGACTATGGCTACACCTTC.

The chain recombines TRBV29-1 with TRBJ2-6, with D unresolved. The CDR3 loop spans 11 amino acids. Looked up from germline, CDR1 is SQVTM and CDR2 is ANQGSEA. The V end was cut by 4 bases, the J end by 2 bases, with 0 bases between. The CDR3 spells CSVAGANVLTF. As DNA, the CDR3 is TGCAGCGTTGCTGGGGCCAACGTCCTGACTTTC.

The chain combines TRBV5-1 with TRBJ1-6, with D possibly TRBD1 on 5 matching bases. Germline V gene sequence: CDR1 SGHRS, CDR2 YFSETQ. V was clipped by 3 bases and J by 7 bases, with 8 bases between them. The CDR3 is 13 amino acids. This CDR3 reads CASSSGHNSPLHF. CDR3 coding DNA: TGCGCCAGCAGCTCCGGACACAATTCACCCCTCCACTTT.

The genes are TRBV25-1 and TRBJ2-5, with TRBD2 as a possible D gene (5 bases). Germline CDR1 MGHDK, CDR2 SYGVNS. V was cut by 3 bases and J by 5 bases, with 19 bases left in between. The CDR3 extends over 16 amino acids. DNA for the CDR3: TGTGCCAGCAGTGATAGTGCCGGGGAGCGTGGGGAGACCCAGTACTTC. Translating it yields CASSDSAGERGETQYF.

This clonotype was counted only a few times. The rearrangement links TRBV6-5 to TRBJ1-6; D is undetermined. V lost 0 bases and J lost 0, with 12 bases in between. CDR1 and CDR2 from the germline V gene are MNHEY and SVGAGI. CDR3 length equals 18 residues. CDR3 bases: TGTGCCAGCAGTTACTCGATCCCCGAGAGCTCCTATAATTCACCCCTCCACTTT. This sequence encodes CASSYSIPESSYNSPLHF.

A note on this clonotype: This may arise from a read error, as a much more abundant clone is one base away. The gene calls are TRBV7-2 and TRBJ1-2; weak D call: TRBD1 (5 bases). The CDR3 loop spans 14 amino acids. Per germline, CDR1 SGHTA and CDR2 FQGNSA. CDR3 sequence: CASTSGGDYYGHTF. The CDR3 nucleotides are TGTGCCAGCACCTCGGGAGGGGACTACTATGGCCACACCTTC.

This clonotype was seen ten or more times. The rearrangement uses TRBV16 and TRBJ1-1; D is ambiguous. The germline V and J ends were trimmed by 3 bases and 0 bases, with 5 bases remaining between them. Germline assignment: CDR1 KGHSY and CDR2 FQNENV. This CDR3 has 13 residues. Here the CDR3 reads CASSHTVNTEAFF. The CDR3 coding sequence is TGTGCCAGCAGCCATACAGTGAACACTGAAGCTTTCTTT.

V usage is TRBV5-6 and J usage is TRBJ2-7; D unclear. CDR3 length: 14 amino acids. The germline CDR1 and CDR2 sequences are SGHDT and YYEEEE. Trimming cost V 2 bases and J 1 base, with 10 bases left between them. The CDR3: CASSFYINSYEQYF. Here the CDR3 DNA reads TGTGCCAGCAGCTTCTACATAAATTCCTACGAGCAGTACTTC.

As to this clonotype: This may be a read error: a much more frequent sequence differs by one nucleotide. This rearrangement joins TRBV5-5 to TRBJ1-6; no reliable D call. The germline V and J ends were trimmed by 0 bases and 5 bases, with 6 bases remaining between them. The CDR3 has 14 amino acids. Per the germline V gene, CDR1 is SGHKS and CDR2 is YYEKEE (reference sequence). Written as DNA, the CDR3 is TGTGCCAGCAGCTTGGCCGCAGATAATTCACCCCTCCACTTT. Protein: CASSLAADNSPLHF.

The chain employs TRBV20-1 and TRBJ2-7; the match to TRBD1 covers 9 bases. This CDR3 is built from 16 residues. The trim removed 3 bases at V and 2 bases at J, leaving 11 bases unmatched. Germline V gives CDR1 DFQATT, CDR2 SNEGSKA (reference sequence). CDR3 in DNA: TGCAGTGCTAGGCTGGACAGGGGAGGGACTGCCTACGAGCAGTACTTC. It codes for CSARLDRGGTAYEQYF.

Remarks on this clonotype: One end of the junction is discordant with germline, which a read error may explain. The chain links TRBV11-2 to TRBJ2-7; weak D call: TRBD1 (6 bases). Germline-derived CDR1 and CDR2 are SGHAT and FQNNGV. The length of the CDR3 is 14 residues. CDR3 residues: CASSPLTGTYEQHF. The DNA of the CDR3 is TGTGCCAGCAGCCCCCTGACAGGTACCTACGAGCAGCACTTC.

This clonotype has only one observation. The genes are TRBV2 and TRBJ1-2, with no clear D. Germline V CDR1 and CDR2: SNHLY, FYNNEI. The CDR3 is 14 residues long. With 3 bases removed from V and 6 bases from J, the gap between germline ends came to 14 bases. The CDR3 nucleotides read TGTGCCAGCAGTGACCGAGGGCAGATGGATGGCTACACCTTC. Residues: CASSDRGQMDGYTF.

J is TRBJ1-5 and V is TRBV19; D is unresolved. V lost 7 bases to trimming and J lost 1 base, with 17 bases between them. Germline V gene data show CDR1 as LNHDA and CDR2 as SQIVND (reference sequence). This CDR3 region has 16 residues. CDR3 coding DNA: TGTGCCAGTACCCGCGGCTGGGGAGGGAGCAATCAGCCCCAGCATTTT. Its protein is CASTRGWGGSNQPQHF.